The subject of this entry is one TCR beta chain. This record belongs to a study of blood T cell repertoires in COVID-19. Clones were read by immunoSEQ multiplex PCR, and TCRdb kept only the in-frame ones, dropping some. This table has under 500,000 clones, 85% to 90% appearing once. Unmatched junction bases numbered 9, after V lost 4 bases and J lost 6 bases. The CDR3 runs to 16 residues. The germline V gene has CDR1 SGHNT and CDR2 YENEEA. The chain recombines TRBV11-3 with TRBJ2-3, with 11 bases lining up with TRBD2. The sequenced sample was PBMCs or T cells enriched from blood (not recorded which). The sequence was collected from a man aged 30 to 39 who had recovered from COVID-19. The CDR3 sequence is CASSSLAGEDADTQYF. In nucleotides, the CDR3 is TGTGCCAGCAGCTCACTAGCGGGAGAAGACGCGGATACGCAGTATTTT. The entire variable domain, with the rest obtained from reference TRBV11-3 and TRBJ2-3, is as follows: EAGVVQSPRYKIIEKKQPVAFWCNPISGHNTLYWYLQNLGQGPELLIRYENEEAVDDSQLPKDRFSAERLKGVDSTLKIQPAELGDSAVYLCASSSLAGEDADTQYFGPGTRLTVL.